This TCR beta chain is drawn from a study of blood T cell repertoires in COVID-19. Turning to the study itself: Researchers got acute and convalescent COVID-19 samples from the United States, Italy and Spain. PBMCs, B-cell-depleted T cells, or T cells were the source of the cDNA or gDNA that made up the material.

J gave up 8 bases and V 4 bases, and 8 bases lay outside the gene matches. The length of the CDR3 is 14 residues. The germline V gene encodes CDR1 SGHNT and CDR2 YYREEE (reference sequence). Under the authors' procedure: Counts of nucleated cells, estimated from reference gene primer amplification, were obtained. Assay: immunoSEQ multiplex PCR; the TCRdb copy retains only in-frame clones and omits some. The DNA was the basis for D and trimming; V, J and clone size are from that table. The sample holds some 220,000 clones; 80% are singletons and the top ten take 13%. Input material: peripheral blood. V is TRBV5-4 and J is TRBJ2-1; 8 positions agree with TRBD2. This TCR came from a human donor in a cohort sampled during active COVID-19. The CDR3 loop reads CASSSTSGQDEQFF. CDR3 DNA: TGTGCCAGCAGCAGCACTAGCGGCCAGGATGAGCAGTTCTTC.